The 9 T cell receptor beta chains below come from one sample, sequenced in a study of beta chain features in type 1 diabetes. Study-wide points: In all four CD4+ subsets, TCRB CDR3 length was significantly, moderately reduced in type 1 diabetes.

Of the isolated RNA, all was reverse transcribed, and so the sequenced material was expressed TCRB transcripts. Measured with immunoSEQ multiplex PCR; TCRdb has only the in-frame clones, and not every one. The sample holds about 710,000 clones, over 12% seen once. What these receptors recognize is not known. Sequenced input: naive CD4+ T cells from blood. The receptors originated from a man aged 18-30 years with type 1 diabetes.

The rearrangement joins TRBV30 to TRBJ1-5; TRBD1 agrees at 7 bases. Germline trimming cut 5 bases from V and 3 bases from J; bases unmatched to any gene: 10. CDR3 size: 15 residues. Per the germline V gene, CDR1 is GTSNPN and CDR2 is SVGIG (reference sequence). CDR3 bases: TGTGCCTGGGCGTCAGGGGGGCATAACAATCAGCCCCAGCATTTT. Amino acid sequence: CAWASGGHNNQPQHF.

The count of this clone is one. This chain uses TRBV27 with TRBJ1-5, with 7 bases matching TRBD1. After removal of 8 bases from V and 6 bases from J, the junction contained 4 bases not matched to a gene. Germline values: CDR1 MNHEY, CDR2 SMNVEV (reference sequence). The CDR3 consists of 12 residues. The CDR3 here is CASQGVGQPQHF. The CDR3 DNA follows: TGTGCCAGCCAGGGGGTTGGTCAGCCCCAGCATTTT.

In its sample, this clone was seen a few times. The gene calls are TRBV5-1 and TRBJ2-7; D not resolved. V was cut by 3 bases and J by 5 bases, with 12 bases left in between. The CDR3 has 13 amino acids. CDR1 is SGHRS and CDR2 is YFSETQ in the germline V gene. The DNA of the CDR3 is TGCGCCAGCAGCTCCCCGGTTGGGAACGAGCAGTACTTC. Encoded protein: CASSSPVGNEQYF.

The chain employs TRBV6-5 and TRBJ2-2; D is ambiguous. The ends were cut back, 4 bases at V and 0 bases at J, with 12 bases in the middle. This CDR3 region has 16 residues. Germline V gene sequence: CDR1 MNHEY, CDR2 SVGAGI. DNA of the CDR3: TGTGCCAGCAGTTCCTTAGCACTTTCGAACACCGGGGAGCTGTTTTTT. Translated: CASSSLALSNTGELFF.

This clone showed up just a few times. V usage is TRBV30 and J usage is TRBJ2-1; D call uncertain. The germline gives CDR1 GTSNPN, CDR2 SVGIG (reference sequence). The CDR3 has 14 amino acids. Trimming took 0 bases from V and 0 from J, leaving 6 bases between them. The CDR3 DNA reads TGTGCCTGGAGTGTATCCTCCTCCTACAATGAGCAGTTCTTC. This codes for CAWSVSSSYNEQFF.

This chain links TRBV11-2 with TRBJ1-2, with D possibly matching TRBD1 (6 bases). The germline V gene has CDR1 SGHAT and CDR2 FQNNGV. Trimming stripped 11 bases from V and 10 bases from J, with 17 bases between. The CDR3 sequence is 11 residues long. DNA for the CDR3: TGTGCCTCTAGCAGGGGCAGTTCCTACACCTTC. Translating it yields CASSRGSSYTF.

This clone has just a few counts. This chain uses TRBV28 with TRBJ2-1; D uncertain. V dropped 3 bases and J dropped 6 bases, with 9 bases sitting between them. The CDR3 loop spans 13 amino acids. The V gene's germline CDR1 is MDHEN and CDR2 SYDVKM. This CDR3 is CASSFPGVNEQFF. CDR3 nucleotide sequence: TGTGCCAGCAGTTTCCCAGGAGTCAATGAGCAGTTCTTC. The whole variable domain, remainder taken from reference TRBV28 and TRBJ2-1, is DVKVTQSSRYLVKRTGEKVFLECVQDMDHENMFWYRQDPGLGLRLIYFSYDVKMKEKGDIPEGYSVSREKKERFSLILESASTNQTSMYLCASSFPGVNEQFFGPGTRLTVL.

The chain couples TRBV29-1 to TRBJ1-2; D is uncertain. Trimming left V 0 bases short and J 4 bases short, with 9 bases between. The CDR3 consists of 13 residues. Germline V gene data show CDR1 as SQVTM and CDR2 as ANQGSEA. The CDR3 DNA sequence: TGCAGCGTTGAAGAAGGTACCCGCTATGGCTACACCTTC. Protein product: CSVEEGTRYGYTF.

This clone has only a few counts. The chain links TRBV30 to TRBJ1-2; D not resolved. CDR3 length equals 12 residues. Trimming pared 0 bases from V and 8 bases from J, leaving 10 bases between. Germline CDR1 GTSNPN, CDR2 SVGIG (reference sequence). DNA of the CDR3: TGTGCCTGGAGTGTATTGCCTGAGGGCTACACCTTC. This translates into CAWSVLPEGYTF. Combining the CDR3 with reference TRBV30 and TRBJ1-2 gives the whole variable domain SQTIHQWPATLVQPVGSPLSLECTVEGTSNPNLYWYRQAAGRGLQLLFYSVGIGQISSEVPQNLSASRPQDRQFILSSKKLLLSDSGFYLCAWSVLPEGYTFGSGTRLTVV.